The 15 T cell receptor beta chains given below trace back to one sample, sequenced in a study of vaccination and CD4 T cells after COVID-19. Oncomine TCR Beta short-read sequencing was applied to DNA from cultured CD4+ T cells. Using its own MiXCR run on the PCR reads, TCRdb lists one record per CDR3 protein. The sample contains about 20,000 distinct CDR3 sequences, over 35% of which appear only once. Described treatment: roughly ten-day PBMC culture with coronavirus spike peptide pools or control peptides (ViraFEST assay). Their target antigens are unknown. Sequenced here: CD4+ T cells from blood, cultured in vitro, sampled before SARS-CoV-2 vaccination. The receptors originated from a human donor who received a COVID-19 vaccine.

This clonotype occurred a few times. The chain recombines TRBV19 with TRBJ2-1, with 9 positions matching TRBD2. This CDR3 spans 14 amino acids. Germline V CDR1 and CDR2: LNHDA, SQIVND (reference sequence). V gave up 6 bases and J gave up 8 bases; unmatched junction bases: 8. Here the CDR3 reads CASSTAGGNYEQFF. The DNA for the CDR3 is TGTGCCAGTAGCACAGCGGGGGGCAACTATGAGCAGTTCTTC.

V gene TRBV10-3 combines with J gene TRBJ2-7; D possibly corresponds to TRBD2 (5 bases). The CDR3 contains 13 residues. The ends were cut back, 3 bases at V and 3 bases at J, with 9 bases in the middle. Per the germline V gene, CDR1 is ENHRY and CDR2 is SYGVKD. In DNA form, the CDR3 reads TGTGCCATCAGTGACGGGGTCTTCTACGAGCAGTACTTC. Amino acid sequence: CAISDGVFYEQYF.

V is TRBV7-6 and J is TRBJ2-7, with D tentatively TRBD1 (5 bases). The CDR3 runs 13 residues. V lost 4 bases, J lost 7 bases, and 14 bases lay in between. The germline V gene encodes CDR1 SGHVS and CDR2 FNYEAQ. The CDR3 coding sequence is TGTGCCAGCAGCTGGACACGGAGCAGGGAGCAGTACTTC. This encodes CASSWTRSREQYF.

The sample holds one count of this clonotype. At one end the junction does not follow the germline gene, possibly because of a read error. The rearrangement joins TRBV24-1 to TRBJ2-1; 8 nucleotides agree with TRBD1. This CDR3 comprises 15 residues. Germline lookup yields CDR1 KGHDR and CDR2 SFDVKD. This chain's CDR3 is CATSTPGQDIHEKFF. CDR3 DNA sequence: TGTGCCACCAGCACCCCGGGACAGGACATCCATGAGAAGTTCTTC.

The V and J genes are TRBV7-2 and TRBJ1-2; 8 positions agree with TRBD1. With 1 base clipped from V and 7 bases from J, the junction kept 2 bases outside the gene matches. The germline CDR1 and CDR2 sequences are SGHTA and FQGNSA. CDR3 length: 13 residues. CDR3 loop: CASSLDTGGGYTF. CDR3 DNA: TGTGCCAGCAGCTTAGATACAGGGGGTGGCTACACCTTC.

This chain joins TRBV6-5 and TRBJ2-2, with TRBD2 matching 8 bases. The length of the CDR3 is 14 residues. CDR1 and CDR2 (germline): MNHEY, SVGAGI. Germline trimming cut 2 bases from V and 9 bases from J; bases unmatched to any gene: 5. CDR3 nucleotide sequence: TGTGCCAGCAGTTACGGCGGGGGGACTTGGGAGCTGTTTTTT. Its protein is CASSYGGGTWELFF.

There are a few counts of this clonotype. The V gene is TRBV5-1, the J gene TRBJ2-3; 10 bases match TRBD1. This CDR3 is built from 16 residues. V was pared by 2 bases and J by 2 bases, with 5 bases of the junction left unmatched. CDR1 is SGHRS and CDR2 is YFSETQ in the germline V gene. The CDR3, as DNA: TGCGCCAGCAGCTTTACCGGGACAGGGGCCACAGATACGCAGTATTTT. Protein sequence: CASSFTGTGATDTQYF.

This sequence joins TRBV6-5 and TRBJ1-1; no clear D. There are 16 residues in the CDR3. CDR1 MNHEY and CDR2 SVGAGI come from the germline V gene. Between the trimmed V and J ends, which lost 2 bases and 1 base, there was a span of 14 bases. CDR3 residues: CASSYPVGFQNTEAFF. Here the CDR3 DNA reads TGTGCCAGCAGTTACCCGGTGGGGTTCCAGAACACTGAAGCTTTCTTT.

This clonotype has only a few counts. This sequence joins TRBV19 and TRBJ2-5, with 7 bases identical to TRBD2. After removal of 3 bases from V and 3 bases from J, the junction contained 4 bases not matched to a gene. The germline CDR1 and CDR2 sequences are LNHDA and SQIVND (reference sequence). This CDR3 region has 14 residues. CDR3 protein: CASSMGLQKETQYF. DNA for the CDR3: TGTGCCAGTAGTATGGGACTACAGAAAGAGACCCAGTACTTC.

This clonotype turned up a few times. The chain couples TRBV20-1 to TRBJ1-5; tentative D call: TRBD1 (5 bases). The CDR3 length is 15 residues. From germline, CDR1 is DFQATT and CDR2 SNEGSKA (reference sequence). The V end lost 3 bases, the J end lost 3 bases, and 15 bases lay between the germline ends. The CDR3 sequence: CSARVDPRANQPQHF. For the CDR3, the DNA is TGCAGTGCTAGGGTGGACCCCAGGGCCAATCAGCCCCAGCATTTT.

The chain couples TRBV11-2 to TRBJ2-3; a weak D match, TRBD2 (5 bases). CDR1 is SGHAT, CDR2 FQNNGV, per germline. The CDR3 sequence is 14 residues long. V lost 4 bases and J 1 base, leaving 9 bases between the germline ends. CDR3 in DNA: TGTGCCAGCAGCTCACGGGGTCGCACAGATACGCAGTATTTT. As protein: CASSSRGRTDTQYF.

V and J are TRBV24-1 and TRBJ1-5; 7 positions agree with TRBD1. This CDR3 contains 15 residues. Germline V CDR1 and CDR2: KGHDR, SFDVKD. V shed 5 bases and J 4 bases; nucleotides not matched to a gene: 7. CDR3: CATSGVGGRNQPQHF. The CDR3 nucleotides read TGTGCCACCAGTGGAGTAGGGGGCCGGAATCAGCCCCAGCATTTT.

This chain joins TRBV23-1 and TRBJ1-1; 8 bases line up with TRBD1. TRBV23-1 is an ORF for which the function is uncertain. The V gene end was trimmed by 2 bases and the J gene end by 5 bases; junction bases not matched to a gene: 10. The CDR3 is 16 amino acids. The CDR3 loop is CASSQLAEQGGTEAFF. CDR3 DNA: TGCGCCAGCAGTCAACTCGCAGAACAGGGGGGTACTGAAGCTTTCTTT.

This clonotype occurred a few times. The chain combines TRBV12-3 or TRBV12-4 with TRBJ2-3; D remains ambiguous. The CDR3 extends over 14 amino acids. V was pared by 3 bases and J by 3 bases, with 10 bases between. The CDR3, as DNA: TGTGCCAGCAGTTTCGACTCTACGACAGATACGCAGTATTTT. Residues: CASSFDSTTDTQYF.

The gene calls are TRBV20-1 and TRBJ2-1; TRBD2 matches 8 bases. V trimming: 0 bases; J trimming: 5 bases; junction bases outside the gene matches: 6. The CDR3 extends over 15 amino acids. Germline CDR1 DFQATT, CDR2 SNEGSKA (reference sequence). The CDR3 DNA reads as TGCAGTGCTAGAGAACGGGGGGGCGTCAACAATGAGCAGTTCTTC. This gives the protein CSARERGGVNNEQFF.